This record covers a single TCR beta chain. The sample is drawn from a study of blood T cells in healthy people across ages. Germline lookup yields CDR1 LGHNA and CDR2 YNFKEQ. The CDR3 runs 13 residues. V lost 4 bases and J lost 8, with 12 bases in between. A second PCR of 7 to 11 cycles used a sample-barcoded 5' primer and a J-beta primer mix. TCRdb reanalysed the 5' RACE reads using MiXCR and keeps one entry per CDR3 protein. The sample has roughly 800,000 distinct CDR3 sequences; approximately 25% are singletons. The same sample was also studied in work on T cells of mothers and their children. From that report: Donors comprised three healthy Caucasian mothers plus their six children.

The sequence came from a boy aged 5-17 years in good health. This chain connects TRBV4-2 to TRBJ2-4; tentatively, D is TRBD2 (5 bases). Sequenced input: blood. CDR3 residues: CASSPEGWDIQYF. The CDR3 nucleotides read TGTGCCAGCAGCCCAGAGGGTTGGGACATTCAGTACTTC.